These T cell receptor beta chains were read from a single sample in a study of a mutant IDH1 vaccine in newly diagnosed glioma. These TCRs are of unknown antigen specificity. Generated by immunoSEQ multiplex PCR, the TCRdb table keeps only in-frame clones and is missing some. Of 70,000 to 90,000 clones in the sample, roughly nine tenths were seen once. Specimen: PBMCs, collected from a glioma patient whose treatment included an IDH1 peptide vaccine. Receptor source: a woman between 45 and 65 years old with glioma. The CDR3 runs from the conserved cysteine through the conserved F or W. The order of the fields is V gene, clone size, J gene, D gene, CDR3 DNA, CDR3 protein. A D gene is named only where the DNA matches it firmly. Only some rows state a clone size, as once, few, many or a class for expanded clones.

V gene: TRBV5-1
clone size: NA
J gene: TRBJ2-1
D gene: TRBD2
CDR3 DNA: TGCGCCAGCAGCCACCACGGGAGGGCCGGTGATGAGCAGTTCTTC
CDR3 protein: CASSHHGRAGDEQFF

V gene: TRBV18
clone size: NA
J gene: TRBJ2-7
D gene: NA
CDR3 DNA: TGTGCCAGCTCAGATCTGGGGGGTAGCTCCTACGAGCAGTACTTC
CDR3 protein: CASSDLGGSSYEQYF

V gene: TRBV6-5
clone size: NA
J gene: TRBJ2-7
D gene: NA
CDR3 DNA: TGTGCCAGCAGTCAGGGCTCGGCCTACGAGCAGTACTTC
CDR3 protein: CASSQGSAYEQYF

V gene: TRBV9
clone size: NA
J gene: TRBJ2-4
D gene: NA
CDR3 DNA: TGTGCCAGCAGCGAGGGGGACGGGAAAAACATTCAGTACTTC
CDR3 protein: CASSEGDGKNIQYF

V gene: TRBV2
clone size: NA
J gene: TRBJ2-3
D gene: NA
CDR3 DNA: TGTGCCAGCAAGGAGCGGGCGTTTCCTACTAGCACAGATACGCAGTATTTT
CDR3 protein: CASKERAFPTSTDTQYF

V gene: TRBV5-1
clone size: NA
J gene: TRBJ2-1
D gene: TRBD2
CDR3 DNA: TGCGCCAGCAGCTTGTTCGGGGGAGGGAGCTCCTACAATGAGCAGTTCTTC
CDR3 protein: CASSLFGGGSSYNEQFF

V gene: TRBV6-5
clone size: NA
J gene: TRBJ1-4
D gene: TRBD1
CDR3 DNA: TGTGCCAGCAGCGTACAGGGGACAACTAATGAAAAACTGTTTTTT
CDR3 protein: CASSVQGTTNEKLFF

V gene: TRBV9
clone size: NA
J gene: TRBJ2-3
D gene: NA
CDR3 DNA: TGTGCCAGCAGCGTAAGTCATCTCCCAGATACGCAGTATTTT
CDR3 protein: CASSVSHLPDTQYF

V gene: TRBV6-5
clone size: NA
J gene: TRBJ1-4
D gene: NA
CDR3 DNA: TGTGCCAGCAGGCTCGACAGAAAACTGTTTTTT
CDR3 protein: CASRLDRKLFF

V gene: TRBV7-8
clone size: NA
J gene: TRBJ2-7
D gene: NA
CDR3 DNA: NA
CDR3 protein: CASSFLWSTYEQYF

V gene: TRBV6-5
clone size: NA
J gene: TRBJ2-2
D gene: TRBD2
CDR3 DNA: TGTGCCAGCAGTCCTAGCGGGATCGGGGAGCTGTTTTTT
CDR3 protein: CASSPSGIGELFF

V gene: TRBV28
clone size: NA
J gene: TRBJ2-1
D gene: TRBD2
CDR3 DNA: TGTGCCAGCGCCATTCAGCGGGAGGACTACAATGAGCAGTTCTTC
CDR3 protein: CASAIQREDYNEQFF

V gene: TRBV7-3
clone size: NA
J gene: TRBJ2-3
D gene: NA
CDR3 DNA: TGTGCCAGCAGCTTAACCCAGCGCGGCACAGATACGCAGTATTTT
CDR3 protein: CASSLTQRGTDTQYF

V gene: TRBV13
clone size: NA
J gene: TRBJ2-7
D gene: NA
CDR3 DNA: TGTGCCAGCAGCCCCTCGGAGGGGTCCTGGGGCGAGCAGTACTTC
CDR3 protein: CASSPSEGSWGEQYF

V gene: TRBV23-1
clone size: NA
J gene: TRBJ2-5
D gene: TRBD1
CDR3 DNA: TGCGCCAGCGGACCGATCCGGGACAGGGCAGAAGAGACCCAGTACTTC
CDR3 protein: CASGPIRDRAEETQYF

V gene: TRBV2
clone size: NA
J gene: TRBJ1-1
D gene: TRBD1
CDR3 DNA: TGTGCCAGCACTATGACAGGGGAGGCTGAAGCTTTCTTT
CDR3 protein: CASTMTGEAEAFF

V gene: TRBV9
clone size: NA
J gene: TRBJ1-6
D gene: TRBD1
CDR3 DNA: TGTGCCAGCAGCCCAAGGACAGGGGGCAATTCACCCCTCCACTTT
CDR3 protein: CASSPRTGGNSPLHF

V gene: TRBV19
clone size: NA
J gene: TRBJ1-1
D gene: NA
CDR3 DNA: TGTGCCAGTAGAACGAGCATGAACACTGAAGCTTTCTTT
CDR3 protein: CASRTSMNTEAFF

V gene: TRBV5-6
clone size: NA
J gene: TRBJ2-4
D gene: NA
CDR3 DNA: TGTGCCAGCAGCTCTAACCTCCTCCTTTCCCTTGGCATTCAGTACTTC
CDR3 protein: CASSSNLLLSLGIQYF

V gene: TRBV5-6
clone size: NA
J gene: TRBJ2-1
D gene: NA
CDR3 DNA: TGTGCCAGCAGCTTGGGTTGGAGCTCCTACAATGAGCAGTTCTTC
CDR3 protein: CASSLGWSSYNEQFF

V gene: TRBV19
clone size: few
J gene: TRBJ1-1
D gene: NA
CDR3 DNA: TGTGCCAGTAGCGGTACCGTTGAAGCTTTCTTT
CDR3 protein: CASSGTVEAFF

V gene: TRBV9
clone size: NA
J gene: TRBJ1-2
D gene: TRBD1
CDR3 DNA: TGTGCCAGCAGCGCACAGGGGGCTGGCTACACCTTC
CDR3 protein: CASSAQGAGYTF

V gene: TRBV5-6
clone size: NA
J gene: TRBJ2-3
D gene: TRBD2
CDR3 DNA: TGTGCCAGCAGCTTGAAAGCGGGAGTAGATACGCAGTATTTT
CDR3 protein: CASSLKAGVDTQYF

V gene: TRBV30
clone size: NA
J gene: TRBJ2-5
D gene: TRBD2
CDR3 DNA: TGTGCCTGGAGTCTTAGCGGGAGAGGGGAGCAGTACTTC
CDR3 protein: CAWSLSGRGEQYF

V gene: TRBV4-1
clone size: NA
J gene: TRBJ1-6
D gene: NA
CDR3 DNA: TGCGCCAGCAGCCAAGATAAAGGTGTTAGCTCCTATAATTCACCCCTCCACTTT
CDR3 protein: CASSQDKGVSSYNSPLHF

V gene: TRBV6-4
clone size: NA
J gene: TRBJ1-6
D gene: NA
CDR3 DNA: TGTGCCAGCAGTGACTCGGTGAGACAGGAGAGCTCCTATAATTCACCCCTCCACTTT
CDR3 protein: CASSDSVRQESSYNSPLHF

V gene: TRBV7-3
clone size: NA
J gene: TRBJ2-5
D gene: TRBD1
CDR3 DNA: TGTGCCAGCAGCCTACAGGGGAGCGAGACCCAGTACTTC
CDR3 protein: CASSLQGSETQYF

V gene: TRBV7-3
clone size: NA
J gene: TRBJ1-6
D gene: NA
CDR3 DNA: TGTGCCAGCAGCCCAGGGCCCTTATATGATAATTCACCCCTCCACTTT
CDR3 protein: CASSPGPLYDNSPLHF

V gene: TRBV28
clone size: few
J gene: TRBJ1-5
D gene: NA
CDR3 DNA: TGTGCCAGCAGTTTAGGGGGCGGCAATCAGCCCCAGCATTTT
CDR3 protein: CASSLGGGNQPQHF

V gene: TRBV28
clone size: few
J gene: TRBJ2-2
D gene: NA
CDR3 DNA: TGTGCCAGCAGTTTGGGCGGAGACAGCACCGGGGAGCTGTTTTTT
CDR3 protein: CASSLGGDSTGELFF

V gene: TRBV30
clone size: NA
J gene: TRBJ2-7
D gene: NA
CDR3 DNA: TGTGCCTGGAGCTCTCACGAGCAGTACTTC
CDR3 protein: CAWSSHEQYF

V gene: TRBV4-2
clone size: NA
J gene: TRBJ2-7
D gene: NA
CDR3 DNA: TGTGCCAGCAGCCAAGCATATATAGGGGAGGGGGGCGAGCAGTACTTC
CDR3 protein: CASSQAYIGEGGEQYF

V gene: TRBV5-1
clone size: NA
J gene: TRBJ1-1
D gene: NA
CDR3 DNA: TGCGCCAGCAGCTTGGCTTCCACGGACACTGAAGCTTTCTTT
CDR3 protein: CASSLASTDTEAFF

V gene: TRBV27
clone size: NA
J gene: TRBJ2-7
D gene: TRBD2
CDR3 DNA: TGTGCCAGCAGCCTCCTTGGGGGAGGGCGCGAGCAGTACTTC
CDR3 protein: CASSLLGGGREQYF

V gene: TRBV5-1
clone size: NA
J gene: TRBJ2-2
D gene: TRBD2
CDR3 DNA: TGCGCCAGCAGCCGCGAAAGCGGGAGATCCACCGGGGAGCTGTTTTTT
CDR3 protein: CASSRESGRSTGELFF

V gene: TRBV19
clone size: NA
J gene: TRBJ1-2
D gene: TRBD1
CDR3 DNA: TGTGCCAGTAGTATCCCAGGGGGGAGCTATGGCTACACCTTC
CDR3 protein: CASSIPGGSYGYTF

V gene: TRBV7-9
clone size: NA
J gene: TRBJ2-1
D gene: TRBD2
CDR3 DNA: TGTGCCAGCAGCCGACTAGCGGTCTACAATGAGCAGTTCTTC
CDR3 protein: CASSRLAVYNEQFF

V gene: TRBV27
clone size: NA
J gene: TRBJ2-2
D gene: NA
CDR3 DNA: TGTGCCAGCAGCCCCGATGCACGGGACACCGGGGAGCTGTTTTTT
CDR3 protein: CASSPDARDTGELFF

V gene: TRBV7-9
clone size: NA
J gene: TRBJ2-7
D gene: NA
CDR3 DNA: TGTGCCAGCAGTTACACGGGACGGGCCTACGAGCAGTACTTC
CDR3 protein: CASSYTGRAYEQYF

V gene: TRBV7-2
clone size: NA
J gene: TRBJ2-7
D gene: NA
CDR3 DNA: TGTGCCAGCAGCGTTAACAGGGGAGGCGAGCAGTACTTC
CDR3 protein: CASSVNRGGEQYF

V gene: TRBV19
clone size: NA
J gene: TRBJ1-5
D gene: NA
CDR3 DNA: TGTGCCAGTAGTATCCAGGGCCCTCAGCCCCAGCATTTT
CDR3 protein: CASSIQGPQPQHF

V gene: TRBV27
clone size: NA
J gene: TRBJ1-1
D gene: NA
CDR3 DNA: TGTGCCAGCAGTTTATCGTGGGCCGGGGACACTGAAGCTTTCTTT
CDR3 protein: CASSLSWAGDTEAFF

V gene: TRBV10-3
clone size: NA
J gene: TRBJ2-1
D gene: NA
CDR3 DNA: TGTGCCATCAGTGAGTCGAGTCAGGGGAGGGACAATGAGCAGTTCTTC
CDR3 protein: CAISESSQGRDNEQFF

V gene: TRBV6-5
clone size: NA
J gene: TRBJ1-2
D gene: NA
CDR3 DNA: TGTGCCAGCAGTACGGGGGGGAGGTTTTCAGGCTACACCTTC
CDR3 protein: CASSTGGRFSGYTF

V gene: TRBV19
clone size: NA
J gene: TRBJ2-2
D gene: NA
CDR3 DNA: TGTGCCAGTAGACCAGGGAGCGCGAACACCGGGGAGCTGTTTTTT
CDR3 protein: CASRPGSANTGELFF

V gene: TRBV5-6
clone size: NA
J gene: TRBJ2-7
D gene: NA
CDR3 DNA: TGTGCCAGCAGCTTCTTCCTCGTTAGCGCGAGCTCCTACGAGCAGTACTTC
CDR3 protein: CASSFFLVSASSYEQYF

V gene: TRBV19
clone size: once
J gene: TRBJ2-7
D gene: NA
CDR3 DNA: TGTGCCAGTAGTTCTACCTTTAGGGGCGACTCCTACGAGCAGTACTTC
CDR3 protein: CASSSTFRGDSYEQYF

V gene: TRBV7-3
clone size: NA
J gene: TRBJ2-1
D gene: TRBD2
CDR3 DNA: TGTGCCAGCAGCTTAACGACTAGCGGGAGTTACAATGAGCAGTTCTTC
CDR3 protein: CASSLTTSGSYNEQFF